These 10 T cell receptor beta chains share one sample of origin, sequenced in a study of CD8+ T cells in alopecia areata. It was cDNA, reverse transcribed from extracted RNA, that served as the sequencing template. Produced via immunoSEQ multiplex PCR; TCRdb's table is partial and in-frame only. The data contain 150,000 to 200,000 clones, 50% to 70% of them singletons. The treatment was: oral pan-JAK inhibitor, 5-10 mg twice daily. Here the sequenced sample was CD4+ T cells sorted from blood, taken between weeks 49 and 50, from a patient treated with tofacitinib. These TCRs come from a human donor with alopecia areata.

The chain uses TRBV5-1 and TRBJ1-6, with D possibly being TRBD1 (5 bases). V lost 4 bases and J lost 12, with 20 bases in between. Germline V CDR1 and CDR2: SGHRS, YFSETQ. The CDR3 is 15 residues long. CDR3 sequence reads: CASSPTGPLQEPLHF. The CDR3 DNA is TGCGCCAGCAGCCCAACCGGGCCTCTACAGGAACCCCTCCACTTT.

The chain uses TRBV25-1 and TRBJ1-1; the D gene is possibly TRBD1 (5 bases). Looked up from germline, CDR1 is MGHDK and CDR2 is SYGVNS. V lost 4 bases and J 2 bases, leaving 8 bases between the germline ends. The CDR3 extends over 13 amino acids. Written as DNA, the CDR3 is TGTGCCAGCAGTGCTACAGGTAACACTGAAGCTTTCTTT. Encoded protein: CASSATGNTEAFF.

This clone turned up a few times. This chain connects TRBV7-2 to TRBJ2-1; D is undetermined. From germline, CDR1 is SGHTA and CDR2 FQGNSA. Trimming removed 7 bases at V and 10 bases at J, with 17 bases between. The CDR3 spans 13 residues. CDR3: CASTDPVQWEQFF. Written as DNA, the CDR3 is TGTGCCAGCACCGACCCGGTCCAGTGGGAGCAGTTCTTC.

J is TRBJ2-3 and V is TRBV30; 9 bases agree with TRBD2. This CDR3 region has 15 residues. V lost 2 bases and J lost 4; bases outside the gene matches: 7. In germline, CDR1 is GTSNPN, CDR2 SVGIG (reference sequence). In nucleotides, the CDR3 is TGTGCCTGGAGTTCTCGGCGGGGGGGCCCAGATACGCAGTATTTT. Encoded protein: CAWSSRRGGPDTQYF. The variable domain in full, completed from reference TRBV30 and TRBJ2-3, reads SQTIHQWPATLVQPVGSPLSLECTVEGTSNPNLYWYRQAAGRGLQLLFYSVGIGQISSEVPQNLSASRPQDRQFILSSKKLLLSDSGFYLCAWSSRRGGPDTQYFGPGTRLTVL.

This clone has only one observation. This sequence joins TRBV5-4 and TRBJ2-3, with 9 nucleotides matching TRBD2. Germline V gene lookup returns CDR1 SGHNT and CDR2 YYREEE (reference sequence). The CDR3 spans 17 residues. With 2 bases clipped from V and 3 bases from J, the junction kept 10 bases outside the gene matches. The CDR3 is CASSFAGGAGVTDTQYF. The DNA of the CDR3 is TGTGCCAGCAGCTTTGCGGGGGGGGCCGGGGTGACAGATACGCAGTATTTT.

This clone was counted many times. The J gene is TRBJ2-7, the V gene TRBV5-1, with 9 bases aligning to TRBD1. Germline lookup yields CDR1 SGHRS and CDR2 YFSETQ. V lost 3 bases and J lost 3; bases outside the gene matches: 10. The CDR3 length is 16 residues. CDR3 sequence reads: CASSSGPGQGDYEQYF. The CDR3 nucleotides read TGCGCCAGCAGCTCGGGACCGGGACAGGGAGACTACGAGCAGTACTTC.

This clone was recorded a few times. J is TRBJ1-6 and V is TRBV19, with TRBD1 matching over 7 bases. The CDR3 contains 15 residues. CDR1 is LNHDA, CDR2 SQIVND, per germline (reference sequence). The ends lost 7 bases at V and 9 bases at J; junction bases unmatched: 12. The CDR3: CASNTGRQGSSPLHF. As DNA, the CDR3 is TGTGCCAGTAACACAGGACGACAGGGAAGTTCACCCCTCCACTTT.

CDR3 nucleotides: TGCAGCGCTACGGGGACAAGCTATGGCTACACCTTC. This gives the protein CSATGTSYGYTF. The chain carries TRBV29-1 and TRBJ1-2; D is possibly TRBD1 (6 bases). Per the germline V gene, CDR1 is SQVTM and CDR2 is ANQGSEA. The CDR3 sequence is 12 residues long. V was shortened by 7 bases and J by 4 bases, with 13 bases between the two germline ends.

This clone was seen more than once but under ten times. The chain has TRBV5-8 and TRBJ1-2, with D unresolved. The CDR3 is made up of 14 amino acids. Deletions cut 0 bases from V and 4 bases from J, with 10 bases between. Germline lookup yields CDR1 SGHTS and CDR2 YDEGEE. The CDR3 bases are TGTGCCAGCAGCTTGGCCATGAGGGTCTATGGCTACACCTTC. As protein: CASSLAMRVYGYTF. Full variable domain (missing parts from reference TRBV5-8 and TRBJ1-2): EAGVTQSPTHLIKTRGQQATLRCSPISGHTSVYWYQQALGLGLQFLLWYDEGEERNRGNFPPRFSGRQFPNYSSELNVNALELEDSALYLCASSLAMRVYGYTFGSGTRLTVV.

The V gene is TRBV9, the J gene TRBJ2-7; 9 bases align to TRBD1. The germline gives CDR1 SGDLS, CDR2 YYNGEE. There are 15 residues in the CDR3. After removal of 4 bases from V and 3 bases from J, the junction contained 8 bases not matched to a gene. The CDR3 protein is CASSPQDRGGYEQYF. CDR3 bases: TGTGCCAGCAGCCCTCAGGACAGGGGAGGCTACGAGCAGTACTTC. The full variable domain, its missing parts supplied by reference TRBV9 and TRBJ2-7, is DSGVTQTPKHLITATGQRVTLRCSPRSGDLSVYWYQQSLDQGLQFLIQYYNGEERAKGNILERFSAQQFPDLHSELNLSSLELGDSALYFCASSPQDRGGYEQYFGPGTRLTVT.